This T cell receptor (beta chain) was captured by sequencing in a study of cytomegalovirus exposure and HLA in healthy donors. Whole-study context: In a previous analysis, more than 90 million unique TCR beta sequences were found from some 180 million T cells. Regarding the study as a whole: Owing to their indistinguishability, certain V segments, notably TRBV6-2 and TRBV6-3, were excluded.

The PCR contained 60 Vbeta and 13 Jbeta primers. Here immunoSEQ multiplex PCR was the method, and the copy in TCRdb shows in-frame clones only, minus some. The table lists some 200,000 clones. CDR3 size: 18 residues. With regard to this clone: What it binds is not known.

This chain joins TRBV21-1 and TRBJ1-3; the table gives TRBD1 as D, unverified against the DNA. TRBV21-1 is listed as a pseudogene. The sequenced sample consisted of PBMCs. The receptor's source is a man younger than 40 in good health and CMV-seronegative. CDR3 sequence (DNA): TGTGCCAGCAGCAAAGTCAGGACAGGGGGGAAATCTGGAAACACCATATATTTT. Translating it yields CASSKVRTGGKSGNTIYF.